This T cell receptor beta chain was found in a study of regulatory and conventional T cells in RAG deficiency. Blood CD4+ CD25-low CD127-high conventional T cells supplied the genomic DNA template. Findings and limits, study-wide: Shorter CDR3s in all patient subsets; >75% Treg-Tconv overlap in Omenn. Shannon entropy fell and Simpson indices rose in RAG-deficient patients. In Omenn syndrome, sorted "Tregs" may be peripherally activated cells.

For this clone: Its matching antigen is unknown.

The germline gives CDR1 SGHNT, CDR2 YYREEE (reference sequence). V was cut by 0 bases and J by 1 base, with 8 bases left in between. The CDR3 length is 16 residues. TCRdb keeps only in-frame clones here, not all; method: immunoSEQ multiplex PCR. The sample lists about 34,000 clones, approximately 80% occurring once. The same sample was also studied in work on regulatory T cells. That paper adds: Primers: 52 TRBV forward and 13 TRBJ reverse. Regulatory T cells showed the strongest V-J pair restriction and V/J gene skewing among patient repertoires.

The chain uses TRBV5-4 and TRBJ2-6; no reliable D call. Sample: CD4+ effector T cells sorted from blood. The receptor was derived from a human donor in good health. The CDR3 here is CASSLGPPSGANVLTF. Written as DNA, the CDR3 is TGTGCCAGCAGCTTGGGTCCACCGTCTGGGGCCAACGTCCTGACTTTC.